This T cell receptor beta chain was captured by sequencing in a study of PD-1 blockade in classical Hodgkin lymphoma. CDR3 length equals 11 residues. CDR1 MNHNS and CDR2 SASEGT come from the germline V gene. V lost 0 bases and J 6 bases, leaving 0 bases between the germline ends. TCRdb's table, derived via immunoSEQ multiplex PCR, lists solely in-frame clones and lacks some. The sample yields about 12,000 clones, around 92% seen once. Each and every patient relapsed after autologous stem cell transplantation, and patients got differing brentuximab vedotin exposure. Points from the study as a whole: CD8+ TCR diversity did not rise significantly by C4D1, unlike CD4+. Newly diagnosed patients had diversity similar to the baseline diversity of complete responders.

In regard to this clone: The antigen is undetermined. This same CDR3 is encoded by further DNA sequences in the sample.

This sequence was found in a human donor with classical Hodgkin lymphoma. J is TRBJ1-5 and V is TRBV6-1, with D uncertain. Sequencing used peripheral blood mononuclear cells (PBMCs), obtained at baseline. The DNA of the CDR3 is TGTGCCAGCAGTGAAGCTCAGCCCCAGCATTTT. Translated: CASSEAQPQHF.